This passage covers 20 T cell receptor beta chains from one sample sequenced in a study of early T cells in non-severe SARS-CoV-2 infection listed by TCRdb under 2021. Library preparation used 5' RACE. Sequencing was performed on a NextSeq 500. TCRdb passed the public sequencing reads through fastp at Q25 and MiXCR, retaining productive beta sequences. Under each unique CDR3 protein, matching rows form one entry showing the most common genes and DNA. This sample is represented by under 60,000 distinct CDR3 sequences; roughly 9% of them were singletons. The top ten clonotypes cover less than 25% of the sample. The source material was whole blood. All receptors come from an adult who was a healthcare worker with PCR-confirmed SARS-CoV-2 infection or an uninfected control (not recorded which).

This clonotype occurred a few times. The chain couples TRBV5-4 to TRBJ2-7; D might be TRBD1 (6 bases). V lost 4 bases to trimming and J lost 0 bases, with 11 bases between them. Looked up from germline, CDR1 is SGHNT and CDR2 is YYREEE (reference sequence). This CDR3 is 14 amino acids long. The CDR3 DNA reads TGTGCCAGCAGCAGTCAGGGGACCTCCTACGAGCAGTACTTC. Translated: CASSSQGTSYEQYF. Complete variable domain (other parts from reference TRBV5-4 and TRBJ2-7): ETGVTQSPTHLIKTRGQQVTLRCSSQSGHNTVSWYQQALGQGPQFIFQYYREEENGRGNFPPRFSGLQFPNYSSELNVNALELDDSALYLCASSSQGTSYEQYFGPGTRLTVT.

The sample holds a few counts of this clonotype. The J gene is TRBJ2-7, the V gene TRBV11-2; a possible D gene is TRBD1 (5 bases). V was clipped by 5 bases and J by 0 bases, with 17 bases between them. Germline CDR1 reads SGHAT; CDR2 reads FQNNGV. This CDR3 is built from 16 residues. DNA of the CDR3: TGTGCCAGCAGCCACCTACCTCAGGGCAGCTCCTACGAGCAGTACTTC. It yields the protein CASSHLPQGSSYEQYF.

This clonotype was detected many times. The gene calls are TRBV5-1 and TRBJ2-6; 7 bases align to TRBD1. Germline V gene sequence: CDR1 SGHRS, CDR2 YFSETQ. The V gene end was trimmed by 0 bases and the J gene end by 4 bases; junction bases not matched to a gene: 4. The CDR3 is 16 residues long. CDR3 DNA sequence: TGCGCCAGCAGCTTGGCGACAGGGAGAGGGGCCAACGTCCTGACTTTC. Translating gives CASSLATGRGANVLTF.

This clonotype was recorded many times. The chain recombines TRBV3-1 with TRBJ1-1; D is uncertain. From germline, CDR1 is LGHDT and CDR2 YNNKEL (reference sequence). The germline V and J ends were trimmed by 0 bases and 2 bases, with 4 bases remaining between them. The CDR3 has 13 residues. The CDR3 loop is CASSQEYNTEAFF. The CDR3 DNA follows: TGTGCCAGCAGCCAAGAATATAACACTGAAGCTTTCTTT. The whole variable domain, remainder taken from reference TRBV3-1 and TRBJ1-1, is DTAVSQTPKYLVTQMGNDKSIKCEQNLGHDTMYWYKQDSKKFLKIMFSYNNKELIINETVPNRFSPKSPDKAHLNLHINSLELGDSAVYFCASSQEYNTEAFFGQGTRLTVV.

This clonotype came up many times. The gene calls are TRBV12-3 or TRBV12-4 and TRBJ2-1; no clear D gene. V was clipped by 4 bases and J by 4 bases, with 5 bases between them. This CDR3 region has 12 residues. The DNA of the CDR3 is TGTGCCAGCAGTTCCTTGTACAATGAGCAGTTCTTC. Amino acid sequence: CASSSLYNEQFF.

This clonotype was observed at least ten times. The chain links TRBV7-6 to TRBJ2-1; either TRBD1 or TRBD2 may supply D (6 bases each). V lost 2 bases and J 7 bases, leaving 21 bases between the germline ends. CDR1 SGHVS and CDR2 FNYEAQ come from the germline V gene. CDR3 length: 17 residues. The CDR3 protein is CASSLLVWGRGGNEQFF. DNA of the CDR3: TGTGCCAGCAGCTTATTAGTTTGGGGCAGGGGAGGTAATGAGCAGTTCTTC. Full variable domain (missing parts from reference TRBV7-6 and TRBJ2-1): GAGVSQSPRYKVTKRGQDVALRCDPISGHVSLYWYRQALGQGPEFLTYFNYEAQQDKSGLPNDRFSAERPEGSISTLTIQRTEQRDSAMYRCASSLLVWGRGGNEQFFGPGTRLTVL.

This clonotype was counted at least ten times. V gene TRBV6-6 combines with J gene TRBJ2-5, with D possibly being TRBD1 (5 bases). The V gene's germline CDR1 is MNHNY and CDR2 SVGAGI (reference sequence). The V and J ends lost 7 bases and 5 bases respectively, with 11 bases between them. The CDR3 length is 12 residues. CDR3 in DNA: TGTGCCAGCAAGGGGTCAGAGGAGACCCAGTACTTC. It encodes CASKGSEETQYF.

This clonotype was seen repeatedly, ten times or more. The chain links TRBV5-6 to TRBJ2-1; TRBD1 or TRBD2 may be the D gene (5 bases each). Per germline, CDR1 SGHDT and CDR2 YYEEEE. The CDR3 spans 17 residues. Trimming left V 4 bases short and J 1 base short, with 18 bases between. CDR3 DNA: TGTGCCAGCAGCCCCGGGTCGTGGGGGTCTTCCTACAATGAGCAGTTCTTC. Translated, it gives CASSPGSWGSSYNEQFF.

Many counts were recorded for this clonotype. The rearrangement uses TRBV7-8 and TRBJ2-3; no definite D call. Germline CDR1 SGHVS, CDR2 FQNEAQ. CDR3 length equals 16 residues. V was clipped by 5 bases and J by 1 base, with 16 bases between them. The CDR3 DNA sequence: TGTGCCAGCAGCGCTTTATTTCCCTTGGGCACAGATACGCAGTATTTT. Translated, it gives CASSALFPLGTDTQYF.

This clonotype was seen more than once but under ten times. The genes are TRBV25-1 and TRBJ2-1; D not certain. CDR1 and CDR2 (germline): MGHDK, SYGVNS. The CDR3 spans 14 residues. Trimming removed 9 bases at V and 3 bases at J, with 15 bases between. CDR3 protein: CASAHQPSYNEQFF. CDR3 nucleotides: TGTGCCAGTGCTCATCAGCCGAGCTACAATGAGCAGTTCTTC. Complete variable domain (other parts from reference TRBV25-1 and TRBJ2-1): EADIYQTPRYLVIGTGKKITLECSQTMGHDKMYWYQQDPGMELHLIHYSYGVNSTEKGDLSSESTVSRIRTEHFPLTLESARPSHTSQYLCASAHQPSYNEQFFGPGTRLTVL.

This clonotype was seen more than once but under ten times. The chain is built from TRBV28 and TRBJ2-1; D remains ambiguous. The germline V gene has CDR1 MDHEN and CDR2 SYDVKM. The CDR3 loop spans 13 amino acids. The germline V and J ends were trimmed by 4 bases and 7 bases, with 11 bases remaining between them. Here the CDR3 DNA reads TGTGCCAGCAGTTCCCCGGACGTGAATGAGCAGTTCTTC. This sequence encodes CASSSPDVNEQFF.

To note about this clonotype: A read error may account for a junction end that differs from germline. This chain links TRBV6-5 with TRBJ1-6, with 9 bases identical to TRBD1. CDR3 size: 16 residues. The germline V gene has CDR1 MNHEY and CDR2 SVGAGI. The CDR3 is CASRDRGSSYNSPLHF. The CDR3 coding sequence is TGTGCCAGCAGGGACAGGGGAAGCTCCTATAATTCACCCCTCCATTTT.

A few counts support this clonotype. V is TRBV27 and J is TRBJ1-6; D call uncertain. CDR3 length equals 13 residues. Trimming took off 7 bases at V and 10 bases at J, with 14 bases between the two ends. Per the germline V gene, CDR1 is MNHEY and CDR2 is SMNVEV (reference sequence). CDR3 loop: CASTERVGSPLHF. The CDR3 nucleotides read TGTGCCAGCACGGAGAGGGTGGGGTCACCCCTCCACTTT.

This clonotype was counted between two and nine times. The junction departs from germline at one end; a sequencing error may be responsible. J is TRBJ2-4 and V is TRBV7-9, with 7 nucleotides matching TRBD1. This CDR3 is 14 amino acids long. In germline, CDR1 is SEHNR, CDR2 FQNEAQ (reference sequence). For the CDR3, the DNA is TGTGTCAGCAGCTTAACGGACAGGAAAAACATTCAGTACTTC. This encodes CVSSLTDRKNIQYF.

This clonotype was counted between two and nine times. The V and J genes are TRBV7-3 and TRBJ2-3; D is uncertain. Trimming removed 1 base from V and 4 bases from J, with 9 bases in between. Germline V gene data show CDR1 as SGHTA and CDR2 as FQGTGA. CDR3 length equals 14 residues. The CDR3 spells CASSLRIPPDTQYF. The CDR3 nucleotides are TGTGCCAGCAGCTTAAGGATACCCCCAGATACGCAGTATTTT.

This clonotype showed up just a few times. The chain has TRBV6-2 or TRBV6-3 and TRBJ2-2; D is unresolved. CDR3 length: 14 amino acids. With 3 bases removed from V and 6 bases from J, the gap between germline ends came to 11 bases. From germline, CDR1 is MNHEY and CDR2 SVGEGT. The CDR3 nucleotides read TGTGCCAGCAGTTATTCAAGCCGGGCCGGGGAGCTGTTTTTT. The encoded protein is CASSYSSRAGELFF.

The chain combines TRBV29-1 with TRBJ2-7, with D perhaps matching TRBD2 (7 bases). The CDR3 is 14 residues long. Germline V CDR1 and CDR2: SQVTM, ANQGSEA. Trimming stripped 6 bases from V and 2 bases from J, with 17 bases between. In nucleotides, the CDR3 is TGCAGCGTCTACGTTGGCGGGGGCCCCTACGAGCAGTACTTC. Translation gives CSVYVGGGPYEQYF.

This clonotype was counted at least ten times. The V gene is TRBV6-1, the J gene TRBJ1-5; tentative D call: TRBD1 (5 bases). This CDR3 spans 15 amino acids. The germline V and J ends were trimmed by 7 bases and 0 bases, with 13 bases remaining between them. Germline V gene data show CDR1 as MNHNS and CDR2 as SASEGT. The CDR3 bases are TGTGCCAGCACCTCTCTGGGGGTTAGCAATCAGCCCCAGCATTTT. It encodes CASTSLGVSNQPQHF.

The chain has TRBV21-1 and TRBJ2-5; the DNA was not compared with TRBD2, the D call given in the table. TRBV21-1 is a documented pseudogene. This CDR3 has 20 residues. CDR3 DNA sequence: TGTGCCAGCAGCAAATTCCGGTCCACTAGCGGGGGGCCCGGGGTTGGGACCCAGTACTTC. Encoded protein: CASSKFRSTSGGPGVGTQYF.

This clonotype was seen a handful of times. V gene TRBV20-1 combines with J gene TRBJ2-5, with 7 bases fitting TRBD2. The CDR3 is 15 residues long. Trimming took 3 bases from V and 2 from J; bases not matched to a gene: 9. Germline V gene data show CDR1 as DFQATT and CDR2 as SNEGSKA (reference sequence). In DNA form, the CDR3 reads TGCAGTGCTAGCCGGAGCGGGGTAGAACAAGAGACCCAGTACTTC. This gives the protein CSASRSGVEQETQYF.